The source of this TCR beta chain is a study of beta chain features in type 1 diabetes. Study-level results: The cDNA sequencing approach could over-represent high-TCR-expressing cells. For patients and controls alike, PCR might favor shorter templates to the same degree. Researchers reported that naive, central memory and Treg TCRB repertoires appeared more similar in patients than in healthy donors.

The CDR3 has 12 amino acids. V was clipped by 0 bases and J by 7 bases, with 4 bases between them. Germline assignment: CDR1 KGHSH and CDR2 LQKENI. To note about this clone: The antigen is not known.

Every bit of the isolated RNA underwent reverse transcription, so sequencing read expressed TCRB transcripts. Sequencing was performed with immunoSEQ multiplex PCR; in TCRdb, only in-frame clones are kept and a portion is missing. The sample consists of 350,000 to 450,000 clones, about 15% of them appearing once. A single heparinised blood sample, averaging approximately 100 mL, was obtained per donor. The chain couples TRBV18 to TRBJ2-1; D not resolved. The sequence was obtained from a man younger than 40 in good health. Sequencing input: naive CD4+ T cells from blood. CDR3 in amino acids: CASSPPGNEQFF. CDR3 nucleotide sequence: TGTGCCAGCTCACCACCGGGGAATGAGCAGTTCTTC. Filled out from reference TRBV18 and TRBJ2-1, the complete variable domain reads NAGVMQNPRHLVRRRGQEARLRCSPMKGHSHVYWYRQLPEEGLKFMVYLQKENIIDESGMPKERFSAEFPKEGPSILRIQQVVRGDSAAYFCASSPPGNEQFFGPGTRLTVL.